The rows below give T cell receptor beta chains drawn from one sample of a study of CD8 T cells in Susac syndrome. TCRdb recomputed calls from the immunoSEQ multiplex PCR reads with MiXCR, one row per CDR3 protein. The table shows about 210,000 distinct CDR3 sequences, with roughly 96% occurring only once. Sample: CD4+ T cells from PBMCs. Receptors originate from a human donor with multiple sclerosis. Both conserved end residues are trimmed from each CDR3.

J	V	CDR3
TRBJ1-2	TRBV30	AWSVVSGTYGYT
TRBJ2-3	TRBV28	ASSQGTPDTQY
TRBJ1-2	TRBV9	ASNRDSSNYGYT
TRBJ2-7	TRBV5-6	ASSSGTSGRFSYEQY
TRBJ1-2	TRBV27	ASSMNRGTNYGYT
TRBJ2-4	TRBV29-1	SVEERARGDIQY
TRBJ2-2	TRBV20-1	SAEDRSNTGELF
TRBJ2-5	TRBV3-1	ASSPRGGWEETQY
TRBJ2-5	TRBV9	ASSVGLGRETQY
TRBJ2-1	TRBV7-2	ASSSKRTGSKAL
TRBJ2-5	TRBV20-1	SASHGGGALETQY
TRBJ2-7	TRBV20-1	SALDSPSYEQY
TRBJ1-6	TRBV3-1	ASRLGTGASPLH
TRBJ1-2	TRBV29-1	SVEDRDGVSYGYT
TRBJ1-1	TRBV20-1	SPRGALLATEAF
TRBJ2-7	TRBV5-5	ASSLGPVSYEQY
TRBJ2-5	TRBV29-1	SGHDWTSDIRPQETQY
TRBJ1-3	TRBV4-2	ASSQEGTGGLRNTIY
TRBJ2-1	TRBV29-1	SVERTYNEQF
TRBJ2-3	TRBV20-1	SAVQTDTQY
TRBJ2-7	TRBV27	ATGGTATYEQY
TRBJ1-1	TRBV5-1	ASSFAGAVEAF
TRBJ2-2	TRBV4-2	ASSQAGTAGELF
TRBJ2-5	TRBV29-1	SVEEGQARETQY
TRBJ2-3	TRBV29-1	SVEKVGSTDTQY
TRBJ1-2	TRBV20-1	SASPSANNYGYT
TRBJ2-2	TRBV30	AWSAGQTNTGELF
TRBJ2-1	TRBV20-1	SARGDGNEQF
TRBJ2-5	TRBV5-5	ASSLATIPQETQY
TRBJ2-7	TRBV7-9	ASSLNWNYEQY
TRBJ2-3	TRBV2	ASGDTFTDTQY
TRBJ1-1	TRBV20-1	SANPGKNTEAF
TRBJ2-7	TRBV29-1	SVEMVRGRDEQY
TRBJ1-1	TRBV29-1	SVQGAWGTEAF
TRBJ1-5	TRBV28	ASSLSQVGNQPQH
TRBJ1-2	TRBV28	ASSRPPGQGRNYGYT
TRBJ1-1	TRBV6-5	ASSNRVEAF
TRBJ2-5	TRBV9	ASSVGRLAGVETQY
TRBJ1-1	TRBV2	ASSSDRGGTEAF
TRBJ2-7	TRBV29-1	SVEYIRGSYEQY